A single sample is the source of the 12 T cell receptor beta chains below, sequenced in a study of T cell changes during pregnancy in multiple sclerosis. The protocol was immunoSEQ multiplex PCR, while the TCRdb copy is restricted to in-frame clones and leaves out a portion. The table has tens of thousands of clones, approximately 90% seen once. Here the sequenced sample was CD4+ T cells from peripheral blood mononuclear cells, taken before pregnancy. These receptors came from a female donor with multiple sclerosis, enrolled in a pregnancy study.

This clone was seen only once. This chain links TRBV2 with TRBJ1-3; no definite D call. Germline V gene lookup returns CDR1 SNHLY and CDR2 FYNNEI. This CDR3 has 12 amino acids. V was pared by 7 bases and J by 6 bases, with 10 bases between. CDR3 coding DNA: TGTGCCAGCAAGCCAATTCTAAACACCATATATTTT. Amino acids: CASKPILNTIYF.

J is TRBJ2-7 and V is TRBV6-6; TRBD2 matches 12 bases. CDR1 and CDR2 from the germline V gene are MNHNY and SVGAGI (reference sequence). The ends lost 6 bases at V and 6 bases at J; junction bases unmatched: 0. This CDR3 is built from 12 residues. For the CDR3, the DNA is TGTGCCAGCAGGGGACTAGCGGGCGAGCAGTACTTC. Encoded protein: CASRGLAGEQYF.

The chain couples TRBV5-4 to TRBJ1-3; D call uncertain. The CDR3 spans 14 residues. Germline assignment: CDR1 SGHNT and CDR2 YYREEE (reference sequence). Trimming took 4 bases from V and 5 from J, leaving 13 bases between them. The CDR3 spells CASSRTGSRNTIYF. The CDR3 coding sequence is TGTGCCAGCAGCCGGACTGGAAGCAGAAACACCATATATTTT.

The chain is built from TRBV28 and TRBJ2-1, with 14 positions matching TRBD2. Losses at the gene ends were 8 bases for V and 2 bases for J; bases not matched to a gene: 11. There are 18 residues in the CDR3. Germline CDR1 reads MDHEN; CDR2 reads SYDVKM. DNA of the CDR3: TGTGCCAGCTGGTCGGGACTAGCGGGGGTGGGCCCCTACAATGAGCAGTTCTTC. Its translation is CASWSGLAGVGPYNEQFF.

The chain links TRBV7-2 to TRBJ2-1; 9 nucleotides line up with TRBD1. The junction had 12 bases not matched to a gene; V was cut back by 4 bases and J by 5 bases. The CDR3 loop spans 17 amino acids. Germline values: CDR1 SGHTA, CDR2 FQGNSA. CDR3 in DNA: TGTGCCAGCAGCTACTACCGGGACAGGGTTTCGCACAATGAGCAGTTCTTC. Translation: CASSYYRDRVSHNEQFF.

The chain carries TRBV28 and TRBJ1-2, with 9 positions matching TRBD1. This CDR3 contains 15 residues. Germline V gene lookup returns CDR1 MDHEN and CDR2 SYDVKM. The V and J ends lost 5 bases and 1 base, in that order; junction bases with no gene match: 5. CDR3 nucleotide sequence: TGTGCCAGCAGTCAGCCGGGACAGGGTAACTATGGCTACACCTTC. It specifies CASSQPGQGNYGYTF.

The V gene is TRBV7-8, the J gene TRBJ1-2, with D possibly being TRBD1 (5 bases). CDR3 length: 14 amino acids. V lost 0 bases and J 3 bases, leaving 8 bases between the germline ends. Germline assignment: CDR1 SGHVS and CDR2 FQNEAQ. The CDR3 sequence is CASSLAGAHYGYTF. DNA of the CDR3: TGTGCCAGCAGCTTAGCTGGGGCTCACTATGGCTACACCTTC.

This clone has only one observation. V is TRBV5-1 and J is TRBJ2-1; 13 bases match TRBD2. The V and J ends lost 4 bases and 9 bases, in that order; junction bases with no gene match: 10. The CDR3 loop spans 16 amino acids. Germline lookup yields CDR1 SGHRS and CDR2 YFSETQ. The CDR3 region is CASSDRTSGGLGEQFF. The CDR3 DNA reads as TGCGCCAGCAGCGACCGGACTAGCGGGGGCTTGGGTGAGCAGTTCTTC.

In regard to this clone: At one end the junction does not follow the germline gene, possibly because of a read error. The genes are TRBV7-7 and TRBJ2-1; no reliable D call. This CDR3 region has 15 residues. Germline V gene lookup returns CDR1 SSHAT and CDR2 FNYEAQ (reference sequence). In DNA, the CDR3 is TGTGCTAGCAGCCCGCTTCCCTCAGGTTCGAATGAGCAGTTCTTC. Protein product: CASSPLPSGSNEQFF.

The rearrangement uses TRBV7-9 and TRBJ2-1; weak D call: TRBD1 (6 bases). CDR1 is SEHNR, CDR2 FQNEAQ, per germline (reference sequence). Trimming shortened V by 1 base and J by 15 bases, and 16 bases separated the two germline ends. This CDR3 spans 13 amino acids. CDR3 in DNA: TGTGCCAGCAGCTTAGGGGGACATCTCCGCGGGTTCTTC. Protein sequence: CASSLGGHLRGFF.

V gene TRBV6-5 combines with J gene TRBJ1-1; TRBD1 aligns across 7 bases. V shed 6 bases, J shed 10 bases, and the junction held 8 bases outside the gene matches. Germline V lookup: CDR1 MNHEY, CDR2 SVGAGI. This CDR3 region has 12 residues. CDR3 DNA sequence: TGTGCCAGCAGACGACAGGGACAAGCAGCTTTCTTT. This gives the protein CASRRQGQAAFF.

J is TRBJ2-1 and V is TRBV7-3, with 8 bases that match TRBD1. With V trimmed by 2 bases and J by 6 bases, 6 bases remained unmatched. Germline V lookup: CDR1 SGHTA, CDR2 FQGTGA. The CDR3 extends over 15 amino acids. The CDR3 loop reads CASSLQGASLNEQFF. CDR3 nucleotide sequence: TGTGCCAGCAGCTTACAGGGGGCGTCCCTCAATGAGCAGTTCTTC.